This record looks at one T cell receptor beta chain sequence and its context. This clonotype was counted many times. Its antigen target is currently unknown. Nothing much larger sits one base from this clone, and base qualities are not available. The germline V gene (reference sequence) provides CDR1 SGHNT and CDR2 YYREEE. After removal of 4 bases from V and 5 bases from J, the junction retains 6 bases not matched to a gene. The CDR3 goes from the cysteine to the phenylalanine over 15 residues. CDR3 DNA only is kept here, 45 bases in frame from base 1. Patients with uncontrolled infections, other autoimmune diseases, pregnancy or lactation were excluded. Diagnoses were based on clinical symptoms, serum thyroxine and TRAb, thyroid ultrasound and orbital computed tomography. Total RNA was extracted using Trizol reagent, and RNA quality was assessed on an Agilent 2100 Bioanalyzer. This sample is drawn from a study of T cells in Graves' hyperthyroidism and ophthalmopathy (dated by TCRdb to the late 2010s). With regard to the full study: To identify distinguishing TCR V-J signatures, a discovery cohort of some 99 patients was used, comprising 40 to 45 with Graves' ophthalmopathy and under 60 with stable Graves' hyperthyroidism. Following sampling, methimazole starting at 30 mg daily was given to hyperthyroidism patients, and high-dose intravenous methylprednisolone was given to ophthalmopathy patients. The study also compared thyroid tissue and blood T-cell repertoires from several Graves' hyperthyroidism patients. An independent validation cohort of around 20 hyperthyroidism patients and some 15 patients who later progressed to ophthalmopathy tested prospective prediction of ophthalmopathy. The paper describes TCR Vbeta CDR3 sequencing of about 140 peripheral blood samples, made up of roughly 45 ophthalmopathy patients, over 70 hyperthyroidism patients and roughly 17 progressor patients. For training and testing, the 100 or so patients in the discovery cohort were randomly divided in a 7:3 ratio.

Findings and caveats that apply to the study as a whole: A model built on a 13 V-J signature distinguished ophthalmopathy from stable hyperthyroidism, reaching about 88% sensitivity and 81% to 83% specificity in cross-validation and 80%/75% in testing. Sample size was not statistically predetermined, and blinding of investigators to group allocation was not performed. In validation, the model predicted progression to ophthalmopathy with roughly 66% sensitivity and 72.22% specificity, a median of about 6 months before onset. Blood samples also contained most of the expanded thyroid clonotypes (frequency above 0.001), which suggests that blood repertoires may reflect thyroid immune responses.

The TCR beta CDR3 regions were amplified from the RNA transcripts. For the first round of RT-PCR on the TCR CDR3, the HTBI primer set was used together with the Qiagen OneStep RT-PCR kit. The libraries were constructed in a second round of multiplex PCR and then size-selected and purified. Paired-end sequencing of the libraries was performed with 100 bp reads on an Illumina HiSeq2000. From the authors' description of their analysis: SOAPnuke was used to process the raw data, with reads discarded if the reads contained adapters or uncalled bases, had a mean Phred below 15, or lacked an exact constant-primer or identifier match. COPE v1.2.5 was used to merge high-quality paired reads, and clonotypes were defined as unique nucleotide sequences. Clonotypes were aligned to IMGT TRBV, TRBD and TRBJ reference segments using MiTCR v1.1. Only V-J combinations with frequency above 0.0001, covering about 99% of repertoires, were analysed. The TCS score was defined as F50 (clonal expansion) divided by E x V (chaos), with BLOSUM62-based TCRdist calculated between CDR3 peptides within each V-J. Welch's t-statistics and random forest reduced 450 to 600 V-J features to about 13, which were used in a naive Bayes classifier (R e1071). The Morisita-Horn index was used to measure how similar the thyroid and blood repertoires were. TCRdb passed the public sequencing reads through fastp at Q25 and MiXCR, retaining productive beta sequences. Every CDR3 protein is listed once, alongside the most common genes and DNA of its rows. TCRdb, rather than the study authors, made the V and J calls. Here the sample has more than 500,000 distinct CDR3 sequences; around 50% occur a single time. The leading ten clones occupy around two fifths of the sample.

The chain employs TRBV5-4 and TRBJ2-5; the junction holds 12 bases that match TRBD1. The source is an adult woman with Graves' disease, either hyperthyroidism or ophthalmopathy (not recorded which). Sequenced: peripheral blood or thyroid tissue (not recorded which). This receptor has the CDR3 CASSPGQGAHETQYF. The sequenced DNA is TGTGCCAGCAGCCCGGGACAGGGGGCGCATGAGACCCAGTACTTC.